This T cell receptor beta chain derives from a study of blood T cell repertoires in COVID-19. For the study at large: Some COVID-19 samples were acute and others convalescent; all came from the United States, Italy and Spain.

Enrolled through a virtual design, the participants were between 18 and 89 years of age and came from around 25 US areas. Original analysis: By means of reference gene primer amplification, nucleated cell counts were estimated. TCRdb's copy holds only in-frame clones and misses some; the assay was immunoSEQ multiplex PCR. The V and J calls and clone size are taken from that table; D and trimming were inferred from the DNA. The sample includes a few hundred thousand clones, 65% to 85% seen only once; the top ten take about 4.5%. The V gene end was trimmed by 5 bases and the J gene end by 0 bases; junction bases not matched to a gene: 7. This CDR3 contains 16 residues. The germline gives CDR1 SEHNR, CDR2 FQNEAQ (reference sequence).

This chain links TRBV7-9 with TRBJ1-3; TRBD1 aligns across 7 bases. The specimen was PBMCs or T cells enriched from blood (not recorded which). The receptor was isolated from a man aged 30-40 years with acute COVID-19. In DNA form, the CDR3 reads TGTGCCAGCAGCCCGTCGACAGGGAACTCTGGAAACACCATATATTTT. Amino acid sequence: CASSPSTGNSGNTIYF.